Presented here are 15 T cell receptor beta chains from one specimen sequenced in a study of control samples from healthy donors and cancer patients. Using immunoSEQ multiplex PCR, the repertoire was profiled, and TCRdb retains in-frame clones only, with some absent. The sample carries 85,000 to 120,000 clones, 92% recorded once. Sequencing was carried out using blood. Receptors were obtained from a woman between 18 and 29 years old in good health.

The rearrangement uses TRBV15 and TRBJ2-5; no clear D. This CDR3 is built from 14 residues. With 0 bases removed from V and 3 bases from J, the gap between germline ends came to 8 bases. Germline V gene sequence: CDR1 LNHNV, CDR2 YYDKDF (reference sequence). DNA of the CDR3: TGTGCCACCAGCAGAGATCTGGCGGAAGAGACCCAGTACTTC. Its protein product is CATSRDLAEETQYF.

The chain is built from TRBV12-3 or TRBV12-4 and TRBJ2-7, with D hard to call. V was cut by 1 base and J by 7 bases, with 8 bases left in between. CDR3 length: 12 residues. The CDR3 sequence: CASSLGAREQYF. CDR3 bases: TGTGCCAGCAGTTTAGGTGCGCGGGAGCAGTACTTC.

This rearrangement joins TRBV19 to TRBJ1-4; D gene uncertain. Germline CDR1 and CDR2: LNHDA and SQIVND (reference sequence). This CDR3 has 14 amino acids. V was cut by 5 bases and J by 8 bases, with 15 bases left in between. CDR3 bases: TGTGCCAGTAGTCTCCGGCCCCGGGAGGAAAAACTGTTTTTT. The encoded protein is CASSLRPREEKLFF.

This chain uses TRBV15 with TRBJ1-2; a weak D match, TRBD1 (6 bases). Trimming removed 0 bases at V and 6 bases at J, with 17 bases between. The CDR3 extends over 16 amino acids. Germline CDR1 LNHNV, CDR2 YYDKDF (reference sequence). CDR3 sequence reads: CATSREPRRGEDGYTF. The CDR3 nucleotides read TGTGCCACCAGCAGAGAACCCCGCAGGGGTGAGGATGGCTACACCTTC. The full variable domain, completed using reference TRBV15 and TRBJ1-2, is DAMVIQNPRYQVTQFGKPVTLSCSQTLNHNVMYWYQQKSSQAPKLLFHYYDKDFNNEADTPDNFQSRRPNTSFCFLDIRSPGLGDTAMYLCATSREPRRGEDGYTFGSGTRLTVV.

The chain employs TRBV7-9 and TRBJ1-1, with TRBD1 as a possible D gene (6 bases). Trimming removed 5 bases at V and 1 base at J, with 17 bases between. The CDR3 has 16 amino acids. Germline CDR1 SEHNR, CDR2 FQNEAQ (reference sequence). CDR3 DNA: TGTGCCAGCAGCACTACTCACAGGGTGGGGAACACTGAAGCTTTCTTT. Protein sequence: CASSTTHRVGNTEAFF.

The rearrangement uses TRBV11-2 and TRBJ2-1; 10 positions agree with TRBD1. This CDR3 is 14 amino acids long. J gave up 3 bases and V 6 bases, and 2 bases lay outside the gene matches. Germline CDR1 and CDR2: SGHAT and FQNNGV. The CDR3 DNA reads TGTGCCAGCAGGACAGGGGGCCTCTACAATGAGCAGTTCTTC. Protein sequence: CASRTGGLYNEQFF.

V is TRBV2 and J is TRBJ1-1; 8 bases are a match to TRBD1. The V and J ends lost 4 bases and 8 bases, in that order; junction bases with no gene match: 6. The CDR3 runs to 13 residues. CDR1 is SNHLY, CDR2 FYNNEI, per germline. Here the CDR3 reads CASSADRAQEAFF. The DNA of the CDR3 is TGTGCCAGCAGTGCGGACAGGGCGCAGGAAGCTTTCTTT.

The CDR3 sequence: CASSLRAVTTNEKLFF. The DNA for the CDR3 is TGTGCCAGCAGTTTACGGGCCGTTACAACTAATGAAAAACTGTTTTTT. The chain has TRBV2 and TRBJ1-4; D is ambiguous. Germline V gene sequence: CDR1 SNHLY, CDR2 FYNNEI. The CDR3 spans 16 residues. Trimming removed 5 bases at V and 0 bases at J, with 13 bases between.

The rearrangement joins TRBV5-6 to TRBJ2-1, with 8 positions matching TRBD2. From germline, CDR1 is SGHDT and CDR2 YYEEEE. This CDR3 is built from 15 residues. The J segment lost 9 bases and the V segment lost 2 bases, leaving 10 bases of the junction unmatched. CDR3 region: CASSLPPGLGIEQFF. CDR3 bases: TGTGCCAGCAGCTTACCACCGGGACTAGGGATTGAGCAGTTCTTC.

The chain is built from TRBV28 and TRBJ2-1; D is unresolved. CDR1 and CDR2 (germline): MDHEN, SYDVKM. There are 13 residues in the CDR3. V lost 4 bases, J lost 10 bases, and 14 bases lay in between. The CDR3 nucleotides are TGTGCCAGCAGTTCGCGCGCGACGGGCGAGCAGTTCTTC. It encodes CASSSRATGEQFF.

The chain links TRBV15 to TRBJ2-7; the match to TRBD1 covers 12 bases. The CDR3 is made up of 14 amino acids. Looked up from germline, CDR1 is LNHNV and CDR2 is YYDKDF (reference sequence). Germline trimming cut 5 bases from V and 6 bases from J; bases unmatched to any gene: 5. The CDR3 region is CATSARDRGREQYF. The DNA for the CDR3 is TGTGCCACCAGCGCCCGGGACAGGGGGCGCGAGCAGTACTTC.

The V gene is TRBV27, the J gene TRBJ1-5; D perhaps matches TRBD1 (5 bases). Per germline, CDR1 MNHEY and CDR2 SMNVEV (reference sequence). V was trimmed by 5 bases and J by 3 bases, leaving 14 bases between them. The CDR3 spans 15 residues. The CDR3 sequence: CASSQTTGANQPQHF. CDR3 in DNA: TGTGCCAGCAGTCAAACCACAGGTGCCAATCAGCCCCAGCATTTT.

J is TRBJ2-5 and V is TRBV2; 9 bases fit TRBD1. V was clipped by 6 bases and J by 3 bases; unmatched bases: 8. The CDR3 consists of 15 residues. Germline V gives CDR1 SNHLY, CDR2 FYNNEI. As DNA, the CDR3 is TGTGCCAGCAGACACCGGGACAGGGCCAAAGAGACCCAGTACTTC. Protein product: CASRHRDRAKETQYF.

The rearrangement uses TRBV28 and TRBJ1-4, with 8 bases lining up with TRBD1. Germline V CDR1 and CDR2: MDHEN, SYDVKM. After removal of 2 bases from V and 4 bases from J, the junction contained 3 bases not matched to a gene. The length of the CDR3 is 15 residues. CDR3 sequence (DNA): TGTGCCAGCAGTTTAGGGGACAGGAGTAATGAAAAACTGTTTTTT. As protein: CASSLGDRSNEKLFF.

V and J are TRBV3-1 (or the pseudogene TRBV3-2) and TRBJ2-1; D is undetermined. CDR3 length equals 14 residues. Germline V gives CDR1 LGHDT, CDR2 YNNKEL (reference sequence). Trimming left V 0 bases short and J 5 bases short, with 8 bases between. The CDR3 reads CASSQDAVNNEQFF. The CDR3 coding sequence is TGTGCCAGCAGCCAAGATGCAGTCAACAATGAGCAGTTCTTC.